The following is a TCR beta chain sequence with its context. Its specific antigen is unknown. Base qualities are not at hand, and no much larger clone is one base apart. Libraries were prepared through 5' RACE. Instrument on record: Illumina HiSeq 2500. A second PCR of roughly 6 to 11 cycles was performed with a sample-barcoded 5' primer and a J-beta primer mix. A unique molecular identifier was introduced onto each TCR beta cDNA molecule by a template-switch 5' adaptor carrying 12 random nucleotides. Each sample yielded at least 3 million CDR3-containing paired-end reads. All of the RNA was converted into first-strand cDNA using the Mint cDNA synthesis kit, with a TRBC-specific oligonucleotide serving as the primer. After uracil-DNA glycosylase treatment, a first 18-cycle PCR used universal primers M1SS and BC2_uni_R on all cDNA. In the paper's pipeline: For normalization, 1 million high-quality reads, each with a distinct molecular identifier, were randomly selected from each sample. Instead of being binned into consensus sequences, reads with shared molecular identifiers were discarded. CDR3 identification, clonotype clustering and error correction used MiTCR with a Q25 quality threshold and the strictest error-elimination algorithm. A nonparametric unseen species model using Euler transformation provided a lower-bound estimate of total TCR beta diversity. TCRdb itself trimmed the public reads at Q25 with fastp, ran MiXCR and retained productive beta chains. When rows share a CDR3 protein, they turn into one entry using the most common DNA and genes. What appears here as the V and J calls and clone size reflects TCRdb's work, not the paper's. This sample holds about 780,000 distinct CDR3 sequences; around 24% were observed only once. Clones ranked in the top ten supply about 3% of the sample.

Systemically healthy Caucasian individuals from Russia, some 38 in total and aged roughly 6 to 100 years, were included as donors. Each donor gave around 9.8 milliliters of peripheral blood, collected into EDTA-treated Vacutainer tubes. Ficoll-Paque density-gradient centrifugation was used to isolate PBMCs, with at least 6.5 million obtained per sample. Total RNA was extracted from PBMCs with Trizol reagent, with at least 6 micrograms obtained per sample. The percentages of naive CD45RAhigh/CD27high T cells were determined by flow cytometry on a PBMC aliquot from every donor. The data are from a study of blood T cells in healthy people across ages (dated by TCRdb to between 2014 and 2017). Describing the broader study: In model experiments, roughly one uniquely barcoded TCR beta cDNA molecule per two T cells was captured by template switching. The study measured age-related changes in TCR beta repertoire diversity using deep sequencing normalized with unique cDNA molecular identifiers. The donors were split into four age groups: young (average around 15 years), middle-aged (roughly 42), aged (roughly 65) and long-lived (roughly 86). Two additional independent replicas of 1 million unique cDNA reads from the same blood draw were analyzed for two donors (one aged 18 to 30 and one aged 80 or older). Study-level results and caveats: Compared with the aged group, the long-lived group had more naive CD4+ T cells, fewer expanded clones and increased TCR diversity, a pattern suggesting age selection. The percentage of naive T cells measured by flow cytometry correlated strongly with observed TCR beta diversity. As age increased, observed TCR beta diversity per million T cells dropped in a roughly linear way, and a significant reduction was already evident by age 40. Because the CMV infection status of the donors was unknown, age-related changes in expanded clonotypes may potentially have been confounded. Estimates of total diversity based on one million sequenced T cells were regarded as lower bounds and as underestimates. Bulk unsorted PBMC profiling prevented conclusive comparison of naive and antigen-experienced compartments.

CDR1 is given as SQVTM and CDR2 as ANQGSEA, both from the germline V gene. The CDR3 sequence holds 15 residues, the cysteine and phenylalanine included. Only the CDR3 portion is preserved as DNA: 45 bases, with reading frame beginning at the first base. The germline V and J ends show losses of 8 bases and 5 bases respectively, and no gene match explains 13 bases of the junction. These sequences were also reported in another study, on T cells of mothers and their children. In that second paper, the authors write: Nine systemically healthy Caucasian individuals, comprising three mothers and their six children, were included as donors. cDNA synthesis used all of the extracted RNA, with 1.5 ug of RNA in each 15 ul reaction. Sample barcodes and 2-4 random nucleotides were added via the M1S primer in the second PCR. Over 8.5 million TCR beta CDR3 reads were obtained for each mother, and millions of reads were obtained for each child. Thymic selection similarly shapes TCR recombination output in related and unrelated pairs, with minor effect from inherited differences. Normalized repertoire overlap was always slightly but never significantly higher in related than unrelated mother-child pairs. With a sensitivity of 90 to 100 clones per million clonotypes, no persistent microchimeric T cell clones were detected. The study used deep NGS to compare TCR beta repertoires of mothers and children, seeking features distinguishing related mother-child pairs from unrelated individuals. Mothers averaged roughly 36 +/- 4 years of age and children averaged roughly 11 +/- 4 years. After adapters were ligated using NEBNext reagents, the libraries underwent 100+100 nt paired-end sequencing on an Illumina HiSeq 2000. Mother and child libraries were prepared a month apart and sequenced in separate runs to prevent cross-contamination. Between about 500,000 and 2,300,000 distinct TCR beta clonotypes were identified per donor. Naive TCR beta clonotypes were estimated from low-frequency clonotypes matched to each donor's FACS-determined naive share, without sorting.

The sequence derives from a boy aged 5-17 years in good health. The chain employs TRBV29-1 and TRBJ2-5, and 11 junction bases match TRBD2. The sequencing input was blood. The DNA reads as follows: TGCAGCACCCCGGGTCTAGCGGGGGGAGTGGAGACCCAGTACTTC. Protein translation: CSTPGLAGGVETQYF.